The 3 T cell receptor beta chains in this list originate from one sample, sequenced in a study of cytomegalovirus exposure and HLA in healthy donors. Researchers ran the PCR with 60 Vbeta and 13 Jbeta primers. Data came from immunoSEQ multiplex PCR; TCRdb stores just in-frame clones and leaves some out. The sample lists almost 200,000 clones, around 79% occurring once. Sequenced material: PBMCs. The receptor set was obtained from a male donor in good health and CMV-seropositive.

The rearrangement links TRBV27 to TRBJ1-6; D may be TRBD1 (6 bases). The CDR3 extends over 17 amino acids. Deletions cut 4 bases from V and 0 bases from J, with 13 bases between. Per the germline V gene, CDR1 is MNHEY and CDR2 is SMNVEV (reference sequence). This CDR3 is CASSYRQASSYNSPLHF. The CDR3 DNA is TGTGCCAGCAGTTACCGACAGGCTAGCTCCTATAATTCACCCCTCCACTTT.

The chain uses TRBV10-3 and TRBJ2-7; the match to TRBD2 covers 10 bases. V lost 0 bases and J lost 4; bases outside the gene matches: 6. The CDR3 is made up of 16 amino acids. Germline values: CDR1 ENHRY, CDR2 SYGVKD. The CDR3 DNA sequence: TGTGCCATCAGTGAGTCCCTAGCGGGAGACTCGTACGAGCAGTACTTC. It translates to CAISESLAGDSYEQYF.

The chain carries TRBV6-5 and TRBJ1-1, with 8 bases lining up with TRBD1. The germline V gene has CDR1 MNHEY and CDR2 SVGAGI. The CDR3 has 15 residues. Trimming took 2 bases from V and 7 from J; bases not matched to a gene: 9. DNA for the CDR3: TGTGCCAGCAGTTACCCCGGACAGGGAGGATTTGAAGCTTTCTTT. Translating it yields CASSYPGQGGFEAFF.